Detailed here is one T cell receptor (beta chain). Under the authors' procedure: Estimation of nucleated cell counts relied on the amplification of reference gene primers. Assay used: immunoSEQ multiplex PCR; TCRdb lists only in-frame clones, some missing. Clone size and the V and J calls come from that table; the DNA yielded D and trimming. Here the sample spans 250,000 to 300,000 clones, just under 90% being singletons. Trimming took 4 bases from V and 6 from J; bases not matched to a gene: 5. The CDR3 sequence is 15 residues long. Germline V gene lookup returns CDR1 SGHRS and CDR2 YFSETQ. These data originate in a study of blood T cell repertoires in COVID-19. Study in general: Samples taken during acute and convalescent COVID-19 were collected in the United States, Italy and Spain. Sample material is recorded as cDNA or gDNA derived from T cells, B-cell-depleted T cells, or PBMCs.

Material for sequencing was peripheral blood. This sequence joins TRBV5-1 and TRBJ2-1; 12 nucleotides align to TRBD2. The TCR sequence derives from a woman in her twenties or thirties with COVID-19, enrolled during active disease. The CDR3 sequence is CASSPTSGGSNEQFF. The CDR3 DNA is TGCGCCAGCAGCCCGACTAGCGGGGGAAGCAATGAGCAGTTCTTC.